The clone carrying this T cell receptor (beta chain) occurred a few times. Its antigen is unidentified. This sample was included in a study of cytotoxic CD8 clonotypes in ibrutinib-treated CLL. Study as a whole: Enrolment comprised 11 relapsed/refractory and more than 14 treatment-naive patients; approximately 18 were IGHV unmutated. Overall study results and limits: Higher circulating CD8+ T-cell counts strongly accompanied higher baseline clonality, above age-matched healthy donors.

From germline, CDR1 is SQVTM and CDR2 ANQGSEA. The junction had 3 bases not matched to a gene; V was cut back by 2 bases and J by 12 bases. This CDR3 region has 11 residues. Deep sequencing aimed at 1 in 200,000 to 1 in 1 million T cells' resolution. Profiling relied on immunoSEQ multiplex PCR, and the TCRdb table lists in-frame clones only, not all of them. The sample has 30,000 to 40,000 clones, around 70% seen once. TCR beta libraries used roughly 2.2 micrograms of genomic DNA from cryopreserved PBMCs. This sequence joins TRBV29-1 and TRBJ2-1; 8 bases fit TRBD2. The receptor was isolated from a human donor with chronic lymphocytic leukemia. Here the sequenced sample was PBMCs, taken before ibrutinib treatment. CDR3 sequence (DNA): TGCAGCGTTGAACGGAGCGGGGGGCAGTTCTTC. As protein: CSVERSGGQFF.